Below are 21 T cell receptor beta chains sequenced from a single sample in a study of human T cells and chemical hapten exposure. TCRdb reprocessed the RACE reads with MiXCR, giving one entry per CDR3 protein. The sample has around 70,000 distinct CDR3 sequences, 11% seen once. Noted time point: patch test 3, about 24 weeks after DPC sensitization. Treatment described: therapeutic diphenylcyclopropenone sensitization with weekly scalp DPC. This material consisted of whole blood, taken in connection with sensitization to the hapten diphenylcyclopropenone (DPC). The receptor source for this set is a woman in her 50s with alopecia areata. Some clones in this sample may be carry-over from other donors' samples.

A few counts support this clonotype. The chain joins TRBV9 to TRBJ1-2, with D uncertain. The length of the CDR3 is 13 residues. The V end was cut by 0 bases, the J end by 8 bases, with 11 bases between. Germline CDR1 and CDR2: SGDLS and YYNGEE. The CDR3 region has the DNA TGTGCCAGCAGCGTAGTCCCAAACGGGGGCTACACCTTC. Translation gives CASSVVPNGGYTF. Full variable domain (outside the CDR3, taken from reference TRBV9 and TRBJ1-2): DSGVTQTPKHLITATGQRVTLRCSPRSGDLSVYWYQQSLDQGLQFLIQYYNGEERAKGNILERFSAQQFPDLHSELNLSSLELGDSALYFCASSVVPNGGYTFGSGTRLTVV.

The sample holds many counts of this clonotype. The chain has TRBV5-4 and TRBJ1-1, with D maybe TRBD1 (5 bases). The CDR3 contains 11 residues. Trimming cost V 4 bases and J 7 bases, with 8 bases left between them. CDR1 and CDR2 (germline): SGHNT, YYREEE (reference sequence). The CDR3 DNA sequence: TGTGCCAGCAGCCTCACAGGTGAAGCTTTCTTT. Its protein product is CASSLTGEAFF.

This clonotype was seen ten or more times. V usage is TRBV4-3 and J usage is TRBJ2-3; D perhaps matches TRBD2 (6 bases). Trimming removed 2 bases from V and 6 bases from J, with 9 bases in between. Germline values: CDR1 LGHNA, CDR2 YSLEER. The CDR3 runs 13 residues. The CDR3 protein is CASSQRDLDTQYF. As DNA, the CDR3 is TGCGCCAGCAGCCAAAGGGACTTGGATACGCAGTATTTT.

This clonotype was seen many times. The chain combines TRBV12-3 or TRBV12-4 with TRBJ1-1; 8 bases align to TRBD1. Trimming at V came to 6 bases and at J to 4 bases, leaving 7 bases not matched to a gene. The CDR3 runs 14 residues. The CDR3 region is CASRAGGGITEAFF. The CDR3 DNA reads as TGTGCCAGCAGGGCAGGGGGCGGAATCACTGAAGCTTTCTTT.

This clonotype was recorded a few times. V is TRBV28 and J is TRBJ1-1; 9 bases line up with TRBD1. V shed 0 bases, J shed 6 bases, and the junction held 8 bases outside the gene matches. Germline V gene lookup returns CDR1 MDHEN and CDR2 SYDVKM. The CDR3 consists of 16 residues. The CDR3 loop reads CASSLWDRGLSAEAFF. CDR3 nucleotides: TGTGCCAGCAGTTTATGGGACAGGGGTTTATCGGCTGAAGCTTTCTTT.

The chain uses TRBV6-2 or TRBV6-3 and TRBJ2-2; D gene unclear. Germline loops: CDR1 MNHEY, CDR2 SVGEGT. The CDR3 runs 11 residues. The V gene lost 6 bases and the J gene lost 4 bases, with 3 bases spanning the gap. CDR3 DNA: TGTGCCAGCAGCTTCACCGGGGAGCTGTTTTTT. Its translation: CASSFTGELFF.

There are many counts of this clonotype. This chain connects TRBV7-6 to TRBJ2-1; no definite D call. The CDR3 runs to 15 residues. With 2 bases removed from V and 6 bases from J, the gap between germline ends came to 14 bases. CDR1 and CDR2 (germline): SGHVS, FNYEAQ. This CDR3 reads CASSLRLTPGNEQFF. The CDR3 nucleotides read TGTGCCAGCAGCTTAAGGCTCACTCCGGGCAATGAGCAGTTCTTC. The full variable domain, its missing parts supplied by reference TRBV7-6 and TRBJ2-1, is GAGVSQSPRYKVTKRGQDVALRCDPISGHVSLYWYRQALGQGPEFLTYFNYEAQQDKSGLPNDRFSAERPEGSISTLTIQRTEQRDSAMYRCASSLRLTPGNEQFFGPGTRLTVL.

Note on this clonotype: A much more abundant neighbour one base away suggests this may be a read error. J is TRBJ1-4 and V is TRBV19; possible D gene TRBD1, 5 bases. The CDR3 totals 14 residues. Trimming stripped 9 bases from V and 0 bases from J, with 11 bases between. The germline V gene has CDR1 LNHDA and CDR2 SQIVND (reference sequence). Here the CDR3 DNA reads TGTGCCAGGAAACAGGCTGCAACTAATGAAAAACTGTTTTTT. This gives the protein CARKQAATNEKLFF.

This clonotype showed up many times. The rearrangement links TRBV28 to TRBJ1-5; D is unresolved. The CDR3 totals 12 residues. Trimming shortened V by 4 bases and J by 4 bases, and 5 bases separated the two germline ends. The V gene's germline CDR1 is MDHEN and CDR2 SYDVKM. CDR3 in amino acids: CASSSINQPQHF. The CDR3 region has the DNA TGTGCCAGCAGTTCAATTAATCAGCCCCAGCATTTT.

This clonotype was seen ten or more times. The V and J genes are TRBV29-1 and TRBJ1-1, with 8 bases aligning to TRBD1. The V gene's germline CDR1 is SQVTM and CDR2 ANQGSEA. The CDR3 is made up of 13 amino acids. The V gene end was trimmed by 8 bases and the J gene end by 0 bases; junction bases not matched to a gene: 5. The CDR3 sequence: CSIRTGLNTEAFF. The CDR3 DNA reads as TGCAGCATCCGGACAGGGCTGAACACTGAAGCTTTCTTT.

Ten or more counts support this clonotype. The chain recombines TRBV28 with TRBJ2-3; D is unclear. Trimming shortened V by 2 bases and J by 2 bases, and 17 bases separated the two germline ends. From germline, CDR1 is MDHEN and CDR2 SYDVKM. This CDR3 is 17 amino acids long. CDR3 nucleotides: TGTGCCAGCAGTTTAGCTCAGCACGGTACCTCCACAGATACGCAGTATTTT. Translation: CASSLAQHGTSTDTQYF.

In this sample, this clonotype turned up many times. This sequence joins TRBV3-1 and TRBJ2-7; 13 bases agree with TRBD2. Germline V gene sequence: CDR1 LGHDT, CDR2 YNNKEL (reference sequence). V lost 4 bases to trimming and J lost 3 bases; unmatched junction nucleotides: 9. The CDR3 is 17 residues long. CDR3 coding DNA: TGTGCCAGCAGCCTACGGGTGGGACTAGCGGGGAGCTACGAGCAGTACTTC. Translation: CASSLRVGLAGSYEQYF.

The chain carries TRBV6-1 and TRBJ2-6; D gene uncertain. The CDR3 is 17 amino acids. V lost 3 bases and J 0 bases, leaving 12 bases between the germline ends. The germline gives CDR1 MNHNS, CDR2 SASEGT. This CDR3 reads CASSEGYSRSGANVLTF. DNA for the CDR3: TGTGCCAGCAGTGAGGGGTACAGTCGCTCTGGGGCCAACGTCCTGACTTTC.

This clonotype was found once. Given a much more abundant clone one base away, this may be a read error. Here the CDR3 reads CASSYEGNEKLFF. As DNA, the CDR3 is TGCGCCAGCAGCTACGAGGGCAATGAAAAACTGTTTTTT. This chain connects TRBV5-1 to TRBJ1-4; D unresolved. This CDR3 spans 13 amino acids. V lost 3 bases and J 5 bases, leaving 8 bases between the germline ends. Per germline, CDR1 SGHRS and CDR2 YFSETQ. Full variable domain (missing parts from reference TRBV5-1 and TRBJ1-4): KAGVTQTPRYLIKTRGQQVTLSCSPISGHRSVSWYQQTPGQGLQFLFEYFSETQRNKGNFPGRFSGRQFSNSRSEMNVSTLELGDSALYLCASSYEGNEKLFFGSGTQLSVL.

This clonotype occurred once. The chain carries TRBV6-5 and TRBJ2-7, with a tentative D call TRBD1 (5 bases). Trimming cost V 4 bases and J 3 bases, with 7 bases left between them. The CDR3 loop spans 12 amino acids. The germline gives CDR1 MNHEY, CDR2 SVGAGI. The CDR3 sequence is CASSFDSYEQYF. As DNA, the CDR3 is TGTGCCAGCAGTTTCGACAGCTACGAGCAGTACTTC.

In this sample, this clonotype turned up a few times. This CDR3 reads CATGRDGNQPQHF. Written as DNA, the CDR3 is TGTGCCACCGGGAGGGACGGCAATCAGCCCCAGCATTTT. V and J are TRBV15 and TRBJ1-5, with D maybe TRBD1 (5 bases). Germline loops: CDR1 LNHNV, CDR2 YYDKDF (reference sequence). Trimming took off 8 bases at V and 2 bases at J, with 10 bases between the two ends. The CDR3 contains 13 residues.

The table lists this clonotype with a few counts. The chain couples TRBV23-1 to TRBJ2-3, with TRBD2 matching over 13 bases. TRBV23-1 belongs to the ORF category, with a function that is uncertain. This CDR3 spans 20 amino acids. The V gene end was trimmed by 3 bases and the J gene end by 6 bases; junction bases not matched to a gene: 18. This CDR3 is CASSHSGTSGESTPADTQYF. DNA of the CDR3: TGCGCCAGCAGTCATTCCGGGACTAGCGGGGAAAGCACCCCCGCGGATACGCAGTATTTT.

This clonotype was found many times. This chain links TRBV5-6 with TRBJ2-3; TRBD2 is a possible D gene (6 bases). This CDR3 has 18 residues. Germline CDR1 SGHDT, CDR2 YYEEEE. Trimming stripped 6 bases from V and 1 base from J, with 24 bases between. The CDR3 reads CASNFEGLLGGGTDTQYF. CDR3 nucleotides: TGTGCCAGCAACTTTGAGGGACTGTTGGGCGGGGGCACAGATACGCAGTATTTT.

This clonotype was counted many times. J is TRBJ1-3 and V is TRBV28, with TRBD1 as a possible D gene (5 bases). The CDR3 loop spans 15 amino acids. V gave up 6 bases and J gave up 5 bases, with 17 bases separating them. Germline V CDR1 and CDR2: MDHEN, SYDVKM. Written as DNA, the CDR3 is TGTGCCAGCAGCATTCCCGTGTCAGGGCGAAACACCATATATTTT. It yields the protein CASSIPVSGRNTIYF.

CDR3 DNA sequence: TGTGCCAGCAGGGTACATACTGCGAACACCGGGGAGCTGTTTTTT. Protein sequence: CASRVHTANTGELFF. The rearrangement links TRBV2 to TRBJ2-2; D call uncertain. The CDR3 loop spans 15 amino acids. Germline CDR1 reads SNHLY; CDR2 reads FYNNEI. V was shortened by 6 bases and J by 0 bases, with 11 bases between the two germline ends.

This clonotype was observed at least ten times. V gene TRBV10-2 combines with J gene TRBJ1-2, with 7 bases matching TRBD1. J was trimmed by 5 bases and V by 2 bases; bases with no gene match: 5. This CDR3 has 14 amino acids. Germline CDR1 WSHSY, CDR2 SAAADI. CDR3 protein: CASSELGGGYGYTF. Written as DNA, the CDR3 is TGCGCCAGCAGTGAGCTAGGGGGCGGTTATGGCTACACCTTC.